A single sample is the source of the 24 T cell receptor beta chains below, sequenced in a study of pediatric ulcerative colitis. The repertoire was sequenced with immunoSEQ multiplex PCR; TCRdb's copy has only in-frame clones and lacks some. Of some 50,000 clones detected, around 81% appear once; the ten largest clones hold about 4%. Rectal tissue came from one to two pinch biopsies taken at colonoscopy. The material sequenced was gut tissue. These receptors were taken from a girl aged 5-17 years with moderate ulcerative colitis.

This clone was counted once. The rearrangement links TRBV27 to TRBJ2-7, with D perhaps matching TRBD2 (5 bases). The germline V gene has CDR1 MNHEY and CDR2 SMNVEV (reference sequence). Trimming cost V 4 bases and J 4 bases, with 5 bases left between them. The CDR3 contains 11 residues. The CDR3 reads CASSSGYEQYF. Written as DNA, the CDR3 is TGTGCCAGCAGTTCGGGGTACGAGCAGTACTTC.

The chain links TRBV30 to TRBJ1-1; D is ambiguous. Trimming shortened V by 2 bases and J by 6 bases, and 7 bases separated the two germline ends. From germline, CDR1 is GTSNPN and CDR2 SVGIG (reference sequence). CDR3 length: 11 residues. The CDR3 region is CAWSSIAEAFF. CDR3 in DNA: TGTGCCTGGAGTTCTATAGCTGAAGCTTTCTTT.

The chain recombines TRBV6-5 with TRBJ2-3, with 7 bases aligning to TRBD1. The germline V gene has CDR1 MNHEY and CDR2 SVGAGI. CDR3 length: 15 amino acids. V lost 1 base, J lost 4 bases, and 5 bases stayed unmatched. In DNA, the CDR3 is TGTGCCAGCAGTTACTTCCCACAGGGGTCAGATACGCAGTATTTT. Protein sequence: CASSYFPQGSDTQYF.

This clone is a singleton in its sample. This chain uses TRBV9 with TRBJ2-3; D gene unclear. Germline CDR1 SGDLS, CDR2 YYNGEE. The germline V and J ends were trimmed by 0 bases and 4 bases, with 6 bases remaining between them. This CDR3 is 13 amino acids long. The CDR3 sequence: CASSVDQADTQYF. DNA of the CDR3: TGTGCCAGCAGCGTAGATCAGGCAGATACGCAGTATTTT. The entire variable domain, with the rest obtained from reference TRBV9 and TRBJ2-3, is as follows: DSGVTQTPKHLITATGQRVTLRCSPRSGDLSVYWYQQSLDQGLQFLIQYYNGEERAKGNILERFSAQQFPDLHSELNLSSLELGDSALYFCASSVDQADTQYFGPGTRLTVL.

The chain joins TRBV6-1 to TRBJ2-1, with D possibly being TRBD1 (6 bases). V shed 7 bases and J shed 8 bases, with 15 bases lying between them. In germline, CDR1 is MNHNS, CDR2 SASEGT. The CDR3 loop spans 13 amino acids. DNA of the CDR3: TGTGCCAGCACCCGAGACAGGATCTATGAGCAGTTCTTC. Residues: CASTRDRIYEQFF.

The chain is built from TRBV6-6 and TRBJ2-7; 8 bases agree with TRBD1. The CDR3 contains 16 residues. Germline V lookup: CDR1 MNHNY, CDR2 SVGAGI (reference sequence). Trimming removed 5 bases from V and 4 bases from J; junction bases left unmatched: 13. Written as DNA, the CDR3 is TGTGCCAGCAGTGGGTCTCCGGGACAGGTTGGTTACGAGCAGTACTTC. It specifies CASSGSPGQVGYEQYF.

This chain links TRBV5-1 with TRBJ1-2, with 7 bases that match TRBD1. V was clipped by 4 bases and J by 5 bases; unmatched bases: 17. Germline V gene data show CDR1 as SGHRS and CDR2 as YFSETQ. The CDR3 contains 17 residues. The CDR3 loop is CASSPSGTAGTEYGYTF. The CDR3 DNA sequence: TGCGCCAGCAGCCCCTCAGGGACAGCCGGAACCGAGTATGGCTACACCTTC.

V is TRBV15 and J is TRBJ1-2; D is uncertain. The length of the CDR3 is 12 residues. Germline loops: CDR1 LNHNV, CDR2 YYDKDF (reference sequence). V gave up 0 bases and J gave up 8 bases, with 7 bases separating them. This CDR3 is CATSRDQTGYTF. In DNA, the CDR3 is TGTGCCACCAGCAGAGATCAGACAGGCTACACCTTC.

J is TRBJ2-3 and V is TRBV9, with 9 bases lining up with TRBD2. Germline assignment: CDR1 SGDLS and CDR2 YYNGEE. V gave up 0 bases and J gave up 3 bases; unmatched junction bases: 5. The CDR3 runs to 16 residues. This CDR3 reads CASSVGGGDGTDTQYF. CDR3 DNA sequence: TGTGCCAGCAGCGTAGGCGGGGGGGATGGGACAGATACGCAGTATTTT.

V and J are TRBV28 and TRBJ1-1; no reliable D call. The V gene's germline CDR1 is MDHEN and CDR2 SYDVKM. V was pared by 3 bases and J by 6 bases, with 5 bases between. The CDR3 totals 11 residues. CDR3 region: CASSFRAEAFF. CDR3 DNA: TGTGCCAGCAGTTTTCGCGCTGAAGCTTTCTTT.

V gene TRBV5-1 combines with J gene TRBJ2-7; the D is unclear. V gave up 4 bases and J gave up 0 bases, with 5 bases separating them. This CDR3 has 12 residues. CDR1 and CDR2 from the germline V gene are SGHRS and YFSETQ. CDR3 DNA sequence: TGCGCCAGCAGCCCAAGCTCCTACGAGCAGTACTTC. This translates into CASSPSSYEQYF.

The chain employs TRBV7-9 and TRBJ1-6; 9 bases agree with TRBD1. This CDR3 has 16 amino acids. Germline values: CDR1 SEHNR, CDR2 FQNEAQ (reference sequence). Trimming took 5 bases from V and 11 from J; bases not matched to a gene: 13. The CDR3 region has the DNA TGTGCCAGCAGCGCCAACCCGGGACAGGGAATAGCACCCCTCCACTTT. This translates into CASSANPGQGIAPLHF. Drawing the rest from reference TRBV7-9 and TRBJ1-6, the complete variable domain is DTGVSQNPRHKITKRGQNVTFRCDPISEHNRLYWYRQTLGQGPEFLTYFQNEAQLEKSRLLSDRFSAERPKGSFSTLEIQRTEQGDSAMYLCASSANPGQGIAPLHFGNGTRLTVT.

The CDR3 sequence: CAWSPRQDTEAFF. For the CDR3, the DNA is TGTGCCTGGAGTCCTCGACAGGACACTGAAGCTTTCTTT. This sequence joins TRBV30 and TRBJ1-1; a possible D gene is TRBD1 (6 bases). The V and J ends lost 2 bases and 3 bases respectively, with 10 bases between them. The germline gives CDR1 GTSNPN, CDR2 SVGIG (reference sequence). The CDR3 loop spans 13 amino acids. The full variable domain, its missing parts supplied by reference TRBV30 and TRBJ1-1, is SQTIHQWPATLVQPVGSPLSLECTVEGTSNPNLYWYRQAAGRGLQLLFYSVGIGQISSEVPQNLSASRPQDRQFILSSKKLLLSDSGFYLCAWSPRQDTEAFFGQGTRLTVV.

The CDR3 loop is CASSGGGRTHNEQFF. The CDR3 nucleotides are TGTGCCAGTAGTGGTGGCGGGAGGACACACAATGAGCAGTTCTTC. V is TRBV19 and J is TRBJ2-1; 8 bases line up with TRBD2. In germline, CDR1 is LNHDA, CDR2 SQIVND (reference sequence). This CDR3 comprises 15 residues. With V trimmed by 5 bases and J by 5 bases, 8 bases remained unmatched.

The chain employs TRBV27 and TRBJ2-7, with TRBD1 matching 8 bases. CDR1 MNHEY and CDR2 SMNVEV come from the germline V gene (reference sequence). The junction had 11 bases not matched to a gene; V was cut back by 5 bases and J by 2 bases. This CDR3 region has 16 residues. CDR3 protein: CASSDLGQGVPYEQYF. CDR3 sequence (DNA): TGTGCCAGCAGTGACCTAGGACAGGGTGTCCCCTACGAGCAGTACTTC.

The chain has TRBV5-6 and TRBJ1-2; D remains unclear. The V end lost 1 base, the J end lost 0 bases, and 13 bases lay between the germline ends. CDR1 and CDR2 (germline): SGHDT, YYEEEE. CDR3 length: 16 residues. CDR3 DNA: TGTGCCAGCAGCTTGTTTATCTACAGAACTAACTATGGCTACACCTTC. This encodes CASSLFIYRTNYGYTF. Full variable domain (outside the CDR3, taken from reference TRBV5-6 and TRBJ1-2): DAGVTQSPTHLIKTRGQQVTLRCSPKSGHDTVSWYQQALGQGPQFIFQYYEEEERQRGNFPDRFSGHQFPNYSSELNVNALLLGDSALYLCASSLFIYRTNYGYTFGSGTRLTVV.

This clone was seen a few times. The V call is TRBV6-1, the J call TRBJ1-5; 7 bases match TRBD1. This CDR3 has 16 amino acids. Trimming at V came to 3 bases and at J to 1 base, leaving 6 bases not matched to a gene. Germline V gene sequence: CDR1 MNHNS, CDR2 SASEGT. The DNA of the CDR3 is TGTGCCAGCAGTGACAACAGGGGAATGAGCAATCAGCCCCAGCATTTT. Translation gives CASSDNRGMSNQPQHF.

The gene calls are TRBV7-9 and TRBJ2-7; a weak D match, TRBD2 (7 bases). V lost 3 bases and J lost 3, with 15 bases in between. The CDR3 is 15 amino acids. CDR1 and CDR2 from the germline V gene are SEHNR and FQNEAQ (reference sequence). CDR3 residues: CASSFSRGANYEQYF. The CDR3 nucleotides read TGTGCCAGCAGCTTCTCACGGGGGGCCAACTACGAGCAGTACTTC.

About this clone itself: At the DNA level, this CDR3 is encoded by other sequences in the same sample as well. The J gene is TRBJ1-1, the V gene TRBV29-1; D uncertain. V gave up 1 base and J gave up 3 bases, with 6 bases separating them. CDR1 and CDR2 from the germline V gene are SQVTM and ANQGSEA. The CDR3 runs 12 residues. CDR3 DNA: TGCAGCGTTGAAGGCGGAGACACTGAAGCTTTCTTT. Translation: CSVEGGDTEAFF. Full variable domain (rest looked up from reference TRBV29-1 and TRBJ1-1): SAVISQKPSRDICQRGTSLTIQCQVDSQVTMMFWYRQQPGQSLTLIATANQGSEATYESGFVIDKFPISRPNLTFSTLTVSNMSPEDSSIYLCSVEGGDTEAFFGQGTRLTVV.

The chain has TRBV11-1 and TRBJ2-5; 11 positions agree with TRBD2. Trimming removed 1 base from V and 3 bases from J; junction bases left unmatched: 4. Germline-derived CDR1 and CDR2 are SGHAT and FQDESV (reference sequence). The CDR3 is 16 residues long. In DNA, the CDR3 is TGTGCCAGCAGCTTAGGTGTACTAGCGGGGGAAGAGACCCAGTACTTC. Translated: CASSLGVLAGEETQYF.

Note on this clone: Different DNA sequences within this sample yield the same CDR3. The J gene is TRBJ2-2, the V gene TRBV5-4, with 9 bases identical to TRBD1. The V and J ends lost 4 bases and 1 base, in that order; junction bases with no gene match: 2. From germline, CDR1 is SGHNT and CDR2 YYREEE (reference sequence). CDR3 length: 15 amino acids. DNA of the CDR3: TGTGCCAGCAGCAGGGACAGGGTGAACACCGGGGAGCTGTTTTTT. This sequence encodes CASSRDRVNTGELFF.

The J gene is TRBJ2-5, the V gene TRBV7-6; unclear D gene. Germline CDR1 is SGHVS and CDR2 is FNYEAQ. CDR3 length: 13 residues. V lost 5 bases and J 4 bases, leaving 11 bases between the germline ends. CDR3 sequence (DNA): TGTGCCAGCAGCCCCACAATCCCAGAGACCCAGTACTTC. Protein: CASSPTIPETQYF.

The chain uses TRBV6-5 and TRBJ1-1; D unclear. Trimming took off 4 bases at V and 0 bases at J, with 15 bases between the two ends. This CDR3 is 16 amino acids long. Germline V CDR1 and CDR2: MNHEY, SVGAGI. The CDR3 protein is CASSSRQGLMNTEAFF. The CDR3 nucleotides read TGTGCCAGCAGTTCCCGCCAAGGGCTGATGAACACTGAAGCTTTCTTT.

V gene TRBV5-1 combines with J gene TRBJ1-1, with 9 bases matching TRBD1. CDR1 and CDR2 (germline): SGHRS, YFSETQ. The CDR3 is 15 residues long. V was clipped by 1 base and J by 4 bases; unmatched bases: 5. The DNA for the CDR3 is TGCGCCAGCAGCTTGCCCGGGACAGGGATCACTGAAGCTTTCTTT. Protein: CASSLPGTGITEAFF. The full variable domain, rest sourced from reference TRBV5-1 and TRBJ1-1, is KAGVTQTPRYLIKTRGQQVTLSCSPISGHRSVSWYQQTPGQGLQFLFEYFSETQRNKGNFPGRFSGRQFSNSRSEMNVSTLELGDSALYLCASSLPGTGITEAFFGQGTRLTVV.